This T cell receptor (beta chain) appears in the sequencing data of a study of CD8+ T cells in alopecia areata. Treatment reported: oral pan-JAK inhibitor, 5-10 mg twice daily. The study's findings and limits: Among the cells sequenced in scalp samples are also the resident alphabeta T cells of normal skin.

V lost 0 bases and J lost 8; bases outside the gene matches: 5. CDR3 size: 14 residues. Germline CDR1 and CDR2: SGDLS and YYNGEE. The sequencing template was cDNA reverse transcribed from extracted RNA. Assay used: immunoSEQ multiplex PCR; TCRdb lists only in-frame clones, some missing. The repertoire holds around 180,000 clones, around 64% seen once, with 1.3% in the top ten. This clone showed up just once. Its antigen is currently unknown. Sequencing used CD4+ T cells sorted from blood, obtained around week 49, from a patient treated with tofacitinib. The chain has TRBV9 and TRBJ1-2; 9 nucleotides match TRBD1. The sequence was collected from a human donor with alopecia areata. The DNA of the CDR3 is TGTGCCAGCAGCGTAGGGGACAGGGCGCGAGGCTACACCTTC. This translates into CASSVGDRARGYTF.